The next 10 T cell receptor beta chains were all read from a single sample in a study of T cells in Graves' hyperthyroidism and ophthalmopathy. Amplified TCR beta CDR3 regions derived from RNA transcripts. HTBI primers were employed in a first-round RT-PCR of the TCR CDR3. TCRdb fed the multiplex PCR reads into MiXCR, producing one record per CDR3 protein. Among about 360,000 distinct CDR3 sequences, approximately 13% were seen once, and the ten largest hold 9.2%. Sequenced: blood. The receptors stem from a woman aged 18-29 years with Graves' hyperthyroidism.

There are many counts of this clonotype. The CDR3 is CASSSPVLNSPLHF. Written as DNA, the CDR3 is TGTGCCAGCAGCTCCCCCGTCCTGAATTCACCCCTCCACTTT. This rearrangement joins TRBV7-8 to TRBJ1-6; D gene unclear. Deletions cut 4 bases from V and 7 bases from J, with 11 bases between. Looked up from germline, CDR1 is SGHVS and CDR2 is FQNEAQ. The CDR3 runs to 14 residues.

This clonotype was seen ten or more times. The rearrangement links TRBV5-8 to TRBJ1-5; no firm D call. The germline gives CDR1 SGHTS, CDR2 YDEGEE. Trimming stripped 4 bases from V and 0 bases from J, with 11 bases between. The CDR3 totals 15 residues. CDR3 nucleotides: TGTGCCAGCAGCCCGTATGTCCTTAGCAATCAGCCCCAGCATTTT. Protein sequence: CASSPYVLSNQPQHF.

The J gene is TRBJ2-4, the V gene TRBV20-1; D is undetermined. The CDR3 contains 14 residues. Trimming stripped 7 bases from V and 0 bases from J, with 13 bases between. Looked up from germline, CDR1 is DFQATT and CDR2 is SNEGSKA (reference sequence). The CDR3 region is CSGDEVVAKNIQYF. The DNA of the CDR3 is TGCAGTGGTGACGAAGTGGTAGCCAAAAACATTCAGTACTTC.

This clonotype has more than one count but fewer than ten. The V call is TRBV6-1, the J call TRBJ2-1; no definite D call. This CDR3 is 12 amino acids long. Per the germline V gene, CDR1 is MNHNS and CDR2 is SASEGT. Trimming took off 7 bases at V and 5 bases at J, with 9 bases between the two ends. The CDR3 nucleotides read TGTGCCAGCACGGTACGGGACAATGAGCAGTTCTTC. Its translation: CASTVRDNEQFF.

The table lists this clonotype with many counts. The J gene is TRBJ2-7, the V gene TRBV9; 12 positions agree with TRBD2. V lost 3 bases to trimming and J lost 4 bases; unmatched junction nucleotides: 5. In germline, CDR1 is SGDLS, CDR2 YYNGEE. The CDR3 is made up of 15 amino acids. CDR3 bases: TGTGCCAGCAGCGCGACTAGCGGGAGAGGTTACGAGCAGTACTTC. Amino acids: CASSATSGRGYEQYF.

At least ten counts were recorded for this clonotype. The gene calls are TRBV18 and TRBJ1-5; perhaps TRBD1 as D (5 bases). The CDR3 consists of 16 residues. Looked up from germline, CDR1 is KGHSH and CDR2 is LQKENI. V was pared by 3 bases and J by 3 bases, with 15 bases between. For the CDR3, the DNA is TGTGCCAGCTCACCGGAGACAGCCTATTACAATCAGCCCCAGCATTTT. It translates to CASSPETAYYNQPQHF. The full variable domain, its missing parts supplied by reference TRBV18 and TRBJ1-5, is NAGVMQNPRHLVRRRGQEARLRCSPMKGHSHVYWYRQLPEEGLKFMVYLQKENIIDESGMPKERFSAEFPKEGPSILRIQQVVRGDSAAYFCASSPETAYYNQPQHFGDGTRLSIL.

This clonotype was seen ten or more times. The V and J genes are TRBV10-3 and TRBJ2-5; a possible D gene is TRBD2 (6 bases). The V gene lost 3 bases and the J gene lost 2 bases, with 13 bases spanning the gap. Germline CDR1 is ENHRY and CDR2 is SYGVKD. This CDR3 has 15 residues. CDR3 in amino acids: CAISDGGAPQETQYF. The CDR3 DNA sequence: TGTGCCATCAGTGATGGCGGGGCGCCACAAGAGACCCAGTACTTC.

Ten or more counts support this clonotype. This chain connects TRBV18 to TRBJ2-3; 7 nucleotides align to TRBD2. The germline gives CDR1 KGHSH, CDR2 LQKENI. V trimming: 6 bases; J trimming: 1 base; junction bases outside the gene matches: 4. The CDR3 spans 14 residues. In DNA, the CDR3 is TGTGCCAGCTCCGGGGCGGGAGGCACAGATACGCAGTATTTT. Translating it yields CASSGAGGTDTQYF.

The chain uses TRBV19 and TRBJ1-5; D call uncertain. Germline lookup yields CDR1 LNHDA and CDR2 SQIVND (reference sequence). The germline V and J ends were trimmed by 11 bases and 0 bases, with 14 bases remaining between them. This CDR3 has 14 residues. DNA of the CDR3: TGTGCCGGAGGTGGAGTTCATAGCAATCAGCCCCAGCATTTT. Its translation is CAGGGVHSNQPQHF. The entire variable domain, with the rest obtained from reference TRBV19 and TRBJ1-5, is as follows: DGGITQSPKYLFRKEGQNVTLSCEQNLNHDAMYWYRQDPGQGLRLIYYSQIVNDFQKGDIAEGYSVSREKKESFPLTVTSAQKNPTAFYLCAGGGVHSNQPQHFGDGTRLSIL.

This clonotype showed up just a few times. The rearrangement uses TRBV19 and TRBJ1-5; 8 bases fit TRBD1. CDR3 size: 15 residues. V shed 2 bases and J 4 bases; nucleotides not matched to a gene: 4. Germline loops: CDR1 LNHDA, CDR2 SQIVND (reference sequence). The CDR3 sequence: CASSIQGASNQPQHF. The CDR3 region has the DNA TGTGCCAGTAGTATACAGGGGGCGAGTAATCAGCCCCAGCATTTT.